This T cell receptor beta chain was sequenced in a study of T-cell memory formation after mild COVID-19. As for the study in general: TCR clusters showed largely donor specificity.

This clonotype was counted many times. The CDR3 is 13 amino acids. Germline V gene sequence: CDR1 SGDLS, CDR2 YYNGEE. V lost 5 bases and J lost 1, with 8 bases in between. TCRdb processed the 5' RACE reads anew with MiXCR; each CDR3 protein has one entry. The repertoire has roughly 280,000 distinct CDR3 sequences, around 8% of them found once; the top ten carry about 22%. V and J are TRBV9 and TRBJ2-3, with D perhaps TRBD2 (6 bases). This clonotype originated in a man aged 18 to 29 who had mild COVID-19 (a few samples of this study predate the infection). Cell type and time point are not known. Input material: PBMCs or a T cell subset sorted from them (not recorded which). The CDR3 nucleotides read TGTGCCAGCAGGGGGGAGGGCACAGATACGCAGTATTTT. This gives the protein CASRGEGTDTQYF. Together with reference TRBV9 and TRBJ2-3, the CDR3 gives the full variable domain: DSGVTQTPKHLITATGQRVTLRCSPRSGDLSVYWYQQSLDQGLQFLIQYYNGEERAKGNILERFSAQQFPDLHSELNLSSLELGDSALYFCASRGEGTDTQYFGPGTRLTVL.